These 10 T cell receptor beta chains came from one sample sequenced in a study of tumor-infiltrating lymphocytes in primary liver carcinoma. Co-extracted RNA and DNA came from 20-30 mg of unsorted bulk tissue. Total RNA amounting to around 450 ng was the source from which TCR beta cDNA was made with a constant-region primer. Sequencing libraries for TCR beta derived from three nested multiplex PCR rounds that used slightly modified ARM-PCR. The first two PCR rounds used TRBV1-TRBV30 forward primers with a C-beta reverse primer, about 10 cycles each. TCRdb reprocessed the multiplex PCR reads with MiXCR, giving one entry per CDR3 protein. Among 50,000 to 70,000 distinct CDR3 sequences listed, about two thirds were seen once. Sequenced: liver tumor tissue from sampling region 2. The subset denotes: tumor region T2, inferior pole. The source of these receptors is a man aged 35 to 55 with primary liver carcinoma and hepatitis B virus infection.

The chain employs TRBV4-3 and TRBJ1-2; TRBD1 might be the D (6 bases). CDR1 is LGHNA, CDR2 YSLEER, per germline. V gave up 0 bases and J gave up 10 bases, with 18 bases separating them. The CDR3 extends over 15 amino acids. In nucleotides, the CDR3 is TGCGCCAGCAGCCAAGATACGCGGGGGCCTCATAACTACACCTTC. Its translation: CASSQDTRGPHNYTF.

Note on this clonotype: A junction boundary mismatches the germline segment, possibly from a read error. The chain recombines TRBV30 with TRBJ2-4; 9 nucleotides line up with TRBD1. Germline V gene data show CDR1 as GTSNPN and CDR2 as SVGIG (reference sequence). The CDR3 totals 14 residues. The chain's CDR3 is CAWIALGTGTIRYF. CDR3 nucleotide sequence: TGTGCCTGGATTGCACTCGGGACAGGGACCATTCGGTACTTC.

Turning to this clonotype: Its ends do not fully match the called genes, so a read error is possible. J is TRBJ2-4 and V is TRBV12-3 or TRBV12-4; a weak D match, TRBD1 (5 bases). This CDR3 contains 18 residues. In DNA form, the CDR3 reads TGTGCCAGCAGCTTATGGGGTGGGGCGGACATTGCCAGAAACATTCAGTACTTC. It yields the protein CASSLWGGADIARNIQYF.

The chain uses TRBV6-2 or TRBV6-3 and TRBJ2-7; TRBD2 might be the D (7 bases). Between the trimmed V and J ends, which lost 7 bases and 3 bases, there was a span of 16 bases. Germline V lookup: CDR1 MNHEY, CDR2 SVGEGT. CDR3 length: 14 residues. The CDR3 DNA reads as TGTGCCAGCACCTCCGGGGGGCCCTTCTACGAGCAGTACTTC. This gives the protein CASTSGGPFYEQYF.

A word on this clonotype: A read error is possible here, since a much larger clone lies one base away. The gene calls are TRBV5-1 and TRBJ2-7; TRBD2 matches at 11 bases. This CDR3 has 15 residues. Germline assignment: CDR1 SGHRS and CDR2 YFSETQ. The CDR3 DNA is TGCGCCATCAGCTTGTTCGCTAGCGGGAGGCCCGAGCAGTACTTC. Its translation is CAISLFASGRPEQYF.

To note about this clonotype: A read error may be the cause here, since a much bigger clone is one base away. The V and J genes are TRBV29-1 and TRBJ2-5, with TRBD1 identical over 9 bases. Germline CDR1 SQVTM, CDR2 ANQGSEA. CDR3 length: 12 amino acids. The CDR3 loop reads CGVWGTGETQYF. The DNA for the CDR3 is TGCGGCGTGTGGGGGACAGGGGAGACCCAGTACTTC.

The chain uses TRBV11-3 and TRBJ2-1, with TRBD2 matching 7 bases. The CDR3 extends over 15 amino acids. The germline gives CDR1 SGHNT, CDR2 YENEEA. J gave up 7 bases and V 6 bases, and 12 bases lay outside the gene matches. The CDR3 sequence: CASRAWTRVINEQFF. The CDR3 DNA is TGTGCCAGCAGGGCCTGGACTAGAGTGATTAATGAGCAGTTCTTC.

This clonotype was counted once. The chain links TRBV6-5 to TRBJ2-1; the D gene is possibly TRBD2 (5 bases). V was pared by 10 bases and J by 7 bases, with 23 bases between. The germline CDR1 and CDR2 sequences are MNHEY and SVGAGI. There are 15 residues in the CDR3. The CDR3 reads CAIRRLAGEGNEQFF. In DNA form, the CDR3 reads TGTGCCATCAGGCGGCTAGCAGGAGAGGGAAATGAGCAGTTCTTC.

This clonotype has ten or more counts. Since a much larger clone is just one base distant, this may be a read error. The chain employs TRBV29-1 and TRBJ2-7; perhaps TRBD1 as D (6 bases). CDR1 and CDR2 (germline): SQVTM, ANQGSEA. Trimming stripped 6 bases from V and 0 bases from J, with 12 bases between. This CDR3 has 13 amino acids. The CDR3 DNA is TGCAGCGTGGACTTACAGGGCTCCTACGAGCAGTACTTC. Amino acid sequence: CSVDLQGSYEQYF.

The chain has TRBV4-1 and TRBJ1-6, with 9 bases matching TRBD1. Trimming at V came to 3 bases and at J to 10 bases, leaving 10 bases not matched to a gene. Per germline, CDR1 MGHRA and CDR2 YSYEKL. The CDR3 contains 16 residues. CDR3 sequence reads: CASSHHPQGAESPLHF. Written as DNA, the CDR3 is TGCGCCAGCAGCCATCACCCACAGGGGGCGGAATCACCCCTCCACTTT.